Below, 25 T cell receptor beta chains from the same sample are listed, as sequenced in a study of T cells in Graves' hyperthyroidism and ophthalmopathy. What was amplified from RNA transcripts were TCR beta CDR3 regions. RT-PCR in the first round (using the HTBI primer set) targeted the TCR CDR3. TCRdb re-called the multiplex PCR reads with MiXCR, one entry per CDR3 protein. Here the sample spans 190,000 or so distinct CDR3 sequences, 15% to 20% being singletons. Input material: blood. Receptors originate from a man in his forties with Graves' hyperthyroidism.

The chain uses TRBV20-1 and TRBJ2-1; a possible D gene is TRBD2 (6 bases). Germline V gene sequence: CDR1 DFQATT, CDR2 SNEGSKA (reference sequence). The CDR3 is 12 residues long. Trimming stripped 1 base from V and 8 bases from J, with 9 bases between. CDR3 loop: CSARVGTDEQFF. As DNA, the CDR3 is TGCAGTGCTAGAGTCGGGACTGATGAGCAGTTCTTC.

Many counts were recorded for this clonotype. The genes are TRBV2 and TRBJ2-7, with D maybe TRBD1 (6 bases). The germline V and J ends were trimmed by 5 bases and 7 bases, with 12 bases remaining between them. The CDR3 extends over 12 amino acids. Germline-derived CDR1 and CDR2 are SNHLY and FYNNEI. The CDR3: CASSRTRGEQYF. DNA of the CDR3: TGTGCCAGCAGTCGTACTAGGGGGGAGCAGTACTTC.

In this sample, this clonotype turned up many times. This CDR3 reads CASSWGTGANEQFF. The CDR3 DNA reads as TGTGCCAGCAGCTGGGGGACAGGGGCTAATGAGCAGTTCTTC. J is TRBJ2-1 and V is TRBV7-9; 10 bases line up with TRBD1. CDR3 length: 14 amino acids. Germline V gives CDR1 SEHNR, CDR2 FQNEAQ (reference sequence). V lost 4 bases, J lost 7 bases, and 4 bases stayed unmatched.

V usage is TRBV5-6 and J usage is TRBJ2-7, with TRBD2 identical over 7 bases. The CDR3 extends over 13 amino acids. CDR1 is SGHDT, CDR2 YYEEEE, per germline. Unmatched junction bases numbered 5, after V lost 4 bases and J lost 4 bases. CDR3 DNA sequence: TGTGCCAGCAGCCCCGGACTAGTTTACGAGCAGTACTTC. This sequence encodes CASSPGLVYEQYF.

This clonotype was counted ten times or more. CDR3 region: CASSYQGYSYNEQFF. The CDR3 DNA follows: TGTGCCAGCTCATATCAGGGCTACTCCTACAATGAGCAGTTCTTC. The chain carries TRBV18 and TRBJ2-1, with D possibly TRBD1 on 5 matching bases. Germline V gene lookup returns CDR1 KGHSH and CDR2 LQKENI. The ends were cut back, 5 bases at V and 0 bases at J, with 11 bases in the middle. The CDR3 spans 15 residues.

There are many counts of this clonotype. The chain recombines TRBV6-2 or TRBV6-3 with TRBJ2-3; D tentatively reads TRBD1 or TRBD2 (5 bases each). The V end was cut by 7 bases, the J end by 0 bases, with 8 bases between. CDR3 length: 13 amino acids. Germline CDR1 is MNHEY and CDR2 is SVGEGT. The CDR3 spells CASNRDSTDTQYF. CDR3 in DNA: TGTGCCAGCAACCGGGACAGCACAGATACGCAGTATTTT.

The J gene is TRBJ2-3, the V gene TRBV29-1; D call uncertain. Trimming removed 1 base from V and 4 bases from J, with 3 bases in between. Germline loops: CDR1 SQVTM, CDR2 ANQGSEA. The CDR3 spans 11 residues. The CDR3 sequence is CSVEGADTQYF. The CDR3 coding sequence is TGCAGCGTTGAAGGGGCAGATACGCAGTATTTT.

This clonotype was detected ten times or more. The chain is built from TRBV6-2 or TRBV6-3 and TRBJ2-7; TRBD1 matches at 8 bases. From germline, CDR1 is MNHEY and CDR2 SVGEGT. After removal of 6 bases from V and 3 bases from J, the junction contained 7 bases not matched to a gene. This CDR3 has 14 residues. DNA of the CDR3: TGTGCCAGCAGGCCCGGGACAGGCATCTACGAGCAGTACTTC. Its translation: CASRPGTGIYEQYF.

The chain combines TRBV7-9 with TRBJ2-3, with D unclear. The CDR3 is 15 residues long. Germline lookup yields CDR1 SEHNR and CDR2 FQNEAQ (reference sequence). The V and J ends lost 5 bases and 5 bases respectively, with 17 bases between them. CDR3 nucleotides: TGTGCCAGCAGCCAAGGTGGAAGGGCGGAAGATACGCAGTATTTT. This codes for CASSQGGRAEDTQYF.

The genes are TRBV6-1 and TRBJ1-1; D is ambiguous. Looked up from germline, CDR1 is MNHNS and CDR2 is SASEGT. This CDR3 contains 11 residues. V shed 6 bases and J shed 3 bases, with 5 bases lying between them. The CDR3 nucleotides read TGTGCCAGCAGAAGGGACACTGAAGCTTTCTTT. This translates into CASRRDTEAFF.

The chain couples TRBV12-3 or TRBV12-4 to TRBJ2-1; D remains unclear. The CDR3 extends over 13 amino acids. Trimming pared 6 bases from V and 8 bases from J, leaving 14 bases between. This CDR3 reads CASSSPLGDEQFF. DNA for the CDR3: TGTGCCAGCAGCTCCCCCCTTGGCGATGAGCAGTTCTTC.

In this sample, this clonotype turned up many times. This chain joins TRBV7-2 and TRBJ2-4; the match to TRBD2 covers 11 bases. Per germline, CDR1 SGHTA and CDR2 FQGNSA. CDR3 length: 16 amino acids. V dropped 2 bases and J dropped 4; count of bases not matched to a gene: 4. CDR3: CASSLTSGGSKNIQYF. For the CDR3, the DNA is TGTGCCAGCAGCTTAACTAGCGGGGGATCTAAAAACATTCAGTACTTC.

The table lists this clonotype with many counts. V and J are TRBV12-3 or TRBV12-4 and TRBJ1-6, with 8 bases identical to TRBD1. V dropped 6 bases and J dropped 11; count of bases not matched to a gene: 3. The CDR3 has 12 residues. DNA for the CDR3: TGTGCCAGCAGAGGACAGGGAACACCCCTCCACTTT. It yields the protein CASRGQGTPLHF.

This clonotype was seen repeatedly, ten times or more. This chain uses TRBV7-3 with TRBJ1-2, with TRBD1 as a possible D gene (5 bases). V lost 6 bases and J lost 7, with 18 bases in between. CDR1 and CDR2 from the germline V gene are SGHTA and FQGTGA. The CDR3 is made up of 14 amino acids. The CDR3 coding sequence is TGTGCCAGCAGTCCCTCGGGAAGGGACTCTGGCTACACCTTC. It translates to CASSPSGRDSGYTF.

This clonotype showed up many times. The chain has TRBV9 and TRBJ1-1; no reliable D call. This CDR3 has 12 amino acids. CDR1 SGDLS and CDR2 YYNGEE come from the germline V gene. Trimming took 4 bases from V and 3 from J, leaving 7 bases between them. CDR3 sequence reads: CASSHVDTEAFF. CDR3 DNA sequence: TGTGCCAGCAGCCATGTGGACACTGAAGCTTTCTTT.

The V call is TRBV7-2, the J call TRBJ2-3, with D unresolved. V shed 5 bases and J shed 4 bases, with 10 bases lying between them. CDR3 length equals 13 residues. Germline V gene data show CDR1 as SGHTA and CDR2 as FQGNSA. CDR3 protein: CASSPSAADTQYF. In nucleotides, the CDR3 is TGTGCCAGCAGCCCCTCCGCCGCAGATACGCAGTATTTT.

This clonotype was counted many times. The V and J genes are TRBV7-6 and TRBJ2-2, with D hard to call. V lost 6 bases to trimming and J lost 6 bases, with 11 bases between them. The CDR3 runs 13 residues. Germline V gene lookup returns CDR1 SGHVS and CDR2 FNYEAQ. The CDR3: CASSPALAGELFF. In DNA form, the CDR3 reads TGTGCCAGCAGTCCCGCCCTTGCCGGGGAGCTGTTTTTT.

This clonotype was counted between two and nine times. V gene TRBV9 combines with J gene TRBJ1-3; 7 bases align to TRBD1. J gave up 0 bases and V 4 bases, and 7 bases lay outside the gene matches. Per germline, CDR1 SGDLS and CDR2 YYNGEE. The CDR3 is 16 amino acids. CDR3 DNA sequence: TGTGCCAGCAGCCCCTGGGACAGTCCCTCTGGAAACACCATATATTTT. Its translation: CASSPWDSPSGNTIYF.

The genes are TRBV9 and TRBJ2-1; D is possibly TRBD1 or TRBD2 (5 bases each). V was pared by 6 bases and J by 0 bases, with 16 bases between. Germline-derived CDR1 and CDR2 are SGDLS and YYNGEE. This CDR3 has 16 residues. The CDR3 DNA follows: TGTGCCAGCAAACGCGAAGGGACCAGCTCCTACAATGAGCAGTTCTTC. This gives the protein CASKREGTSSYNEQFF. Looking up the rest from reference TRBV9 and TRBJ2-1 gives the full variable domain: DSGVTQTPKHLITATGQRVTLRCSPRSGDLSVYWYQQSLDQGLQFLIQYYNGEERAKGNILERFSAQQFPDLHSELNLSSLELGDSALYFCASKREGTSSYNEQFFGPGTRLTVL.

This clonotype came up many times. The chain links TRBV5-1 to TRBJ2-5; D possibly corresponds to TRBD2 (6 bases). Germline CDR1 is SGHRS and CDR2 is YFSETQ. This CDR3 is built from 15 residues. The ends were cut back, 6 bases at V and 0 bases at J, with 15 bases in the middle. The CDR3 here is CASKSRGMYQETQYF. The CDR3 region has the DNA TGCGCCAGCAAGTCCCGCGGGATGTACCAAGAGACCCAGTACTTC.

The rearrangement joins TRBV25-1 to TRBJ1-6; D remains unclear. The CDR3 is 12 amino acids. V dropped 3 bases and J dropped 11 bases, with 8 bases sitting between them. Germline CDR1 is MGHDK and CDR2 is SYGVNS. The CDR3 nucleotides are TGTGCCAGCAGTGATGGTGGAACACCCCTCCACTTT. Its protein is CASSDGGTPLHF.

In this sample, this clonotype turned up a few times. The V and J genes are TRBV6-2 or TRBV6-3 and TRBJ2-2; tentatively, D is TRBD1 or TRBD2 (6 bases each). Per germline, CDR1 MNHEY and CDR2 SVGEGT. V was cut by 7 bases and J by 0 bases, with 12 bases left in between. The CDR3 runs to 15 residues. The CDR3 protein is CASTGGSSNTGELFF. CDR3 coding DNA: TGTGCCAGCACCGGGGGCAGCTCGAACACCGGGGAGCTGTTTTTT.

In regard to this clonotype: This could be a read error, since a much larger clone is one nucleotide away. V is TRBV11-3 and J is TRBJ1-1; D perhaps matches TRBD1 (6 bases). Trimming left V 4 bases short and J 7 bases short, with 16 bases between. CDR1 and CDR2 from the germline V gene are SGHNT and YENEEA. The CDR3 loop spans 14 amino acids. The DNA of the CDR3 is TGTGCCAGCAGCTCACGAACAGGGTATGGTGAAGCTTTCTTT. Translation gives CASSSRTGYGEAFF.

This clonotype was detected a few times. The CDR3 here is CASSPQENYGYTF. The CDR3 nucleotides read TGTGCCAGCAGCCCACAGGAGAACTATGGCTACACCTTC. The chain links TRBV7-3 to TRBJ1-2; D perhaps matches TRBD1 (5 bases). V was pared by 5 bases and J by 2 bases, with 9 bases between. Germline V gene sequence: CDR1 SGHTA, CDR2 FQGTGA. CDR3 size: 13 residues.

This clonotype was detected many times. The rearrangement links TRBV11-2 to TRBJ1-2; D possibly corresponds to TRBD1 (5 bases). Germline V gives CDR1 SGHAT, CDR2 FQNNGV. V was clipped by 7 bases and J by 4 bases, with 13 bases between them. The CDR3 runs to 13 residues. The CDR3 region has the DNA TGTGCCAGCACTACCCCGGACATCTATGGCTACACCTTC. It is translated as CASTTPDIYGYTF.